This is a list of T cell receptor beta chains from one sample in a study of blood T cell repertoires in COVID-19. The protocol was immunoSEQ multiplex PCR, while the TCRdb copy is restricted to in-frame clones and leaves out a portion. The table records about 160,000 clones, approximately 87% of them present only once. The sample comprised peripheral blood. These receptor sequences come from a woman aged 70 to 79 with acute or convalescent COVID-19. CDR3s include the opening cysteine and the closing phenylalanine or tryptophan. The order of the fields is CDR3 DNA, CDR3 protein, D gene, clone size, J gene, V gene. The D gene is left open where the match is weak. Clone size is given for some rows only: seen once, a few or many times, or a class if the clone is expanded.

CDR3 DNA: TGTGCCAGTAGTATCCCGGGAGTCGGGCGGTATGGCTACACCTTC
CDR3 protein: CASSIPGVGRYGYTF
D gene: -
clone size: once
J gene: TRBJ1-2
V gene: TRBV19

CDR3 DNA: TGTGCCAGCAGTAAAACGGGAGGCAGGGATGAGCAGTTCTTC
CDR3 protein: CASSKTGGRDEQFF
D gene: TRBD2
clone size: few
J gene: TRBJ2-1
V gene: TRBV9

CDR3 DNA: TGTGCCAGTTTAAACAGGGGGTCGGTCGGGGAGCTGTTTTTT
CDR3 protein: CASLNRGSVGELFF
D gene: TRBD1
clone size: -
J gene: TRBJ2-2
V gene: TRBV19

CDR3 DNA: TGTGCCAGCAGCGTAGCTCGGGAGGACTCTGGAAACACCATATATTTT
CDR3 protein: CASSVAREDSGNTIYF
D gene: -
clone size: -
J gene: TRBJ1-3
V gene: TRBV9

CDR3 DNA: TGTGCCAGCAGCTTAGATCGGTACAATGAGCAGTTCTTC
CDR3 protein: CASSLDRYNEQFF
D gene: -
clone size: -
J gene: TRBJ2-1
V gene: TRBV11-3

CDR3 DNA: TGTGCCAGCAGCAGAGCCCCGAGACAGGGTTCCTATGGCTACACCTTC
CDR3 protein: CASSRAPRQGSYGYTF
D gene: TRBD1
clone size: -
J gene: TRBJ1-2
V gene: TRBV5-4

CDR3 DNA: TGTGCCAGCAGCTTGGGACAGGGGGCTCGGGATGAGCAGTTCTTC
CDR3 protein: CASSLGQGARDEQFF
D gene: TRBD1
clone size: -
J gene: TRBJ2-1
V gene: TRBV7-9

CDR3 DNA: TGTGCCAGCAGCCCAGGGACAGATACGCAGTATTTT
CDR3 protein: CASSPGTDTQYF
D gene: -
clone size: -
J gene: TRBJ2-3
V gene: TRBV6-5

CDR3 DNA: TGCGCCAGCAGCCAAGGAATCGGCAGGCGCCCACAGACCGGGGAGCTGTTTTTT
CDR3 protein: CASSQGIGRRPQTGELFF
D gene: -
clone size: -
J gene: TRBJ2-2
V gene: TRBV4-3

CDR3 DNA: TGCGCCAGCAGCCAAGATTTCGGTTCCCCTAACTATGGCTACACCTTC
CDR3 protein: CASSQDFGSPNYGYTF
D gene: -
clone size: -
J gene: TRBJ1-2
V gene: TRBV4-3

CDR3 DNA: TGTGCCAGCAGTTCGACTAGCGGGGTACCCGTGGCGTTCTTC
CDR3 protein: CASSSTSGVPVAFF
D gene: TRBD2
clone size: -
J gene: TRBJ2-1
V gene: TRBV6-5